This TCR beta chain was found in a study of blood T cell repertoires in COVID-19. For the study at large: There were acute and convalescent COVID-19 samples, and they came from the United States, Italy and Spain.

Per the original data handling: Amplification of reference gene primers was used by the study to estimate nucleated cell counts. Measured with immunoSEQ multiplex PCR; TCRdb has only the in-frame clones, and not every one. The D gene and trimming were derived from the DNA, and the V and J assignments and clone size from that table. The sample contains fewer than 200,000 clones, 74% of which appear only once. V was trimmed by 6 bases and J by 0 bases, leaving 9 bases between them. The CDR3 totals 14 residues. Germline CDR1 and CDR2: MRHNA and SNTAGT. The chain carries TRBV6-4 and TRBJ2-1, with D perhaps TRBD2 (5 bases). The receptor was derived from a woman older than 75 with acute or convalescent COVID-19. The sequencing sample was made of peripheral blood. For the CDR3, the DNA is TGTGCCAGCAGCCGTGGGAGCTCCTACAATGAGCAGTTCTTC. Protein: CASSRGSSYNEQFF.